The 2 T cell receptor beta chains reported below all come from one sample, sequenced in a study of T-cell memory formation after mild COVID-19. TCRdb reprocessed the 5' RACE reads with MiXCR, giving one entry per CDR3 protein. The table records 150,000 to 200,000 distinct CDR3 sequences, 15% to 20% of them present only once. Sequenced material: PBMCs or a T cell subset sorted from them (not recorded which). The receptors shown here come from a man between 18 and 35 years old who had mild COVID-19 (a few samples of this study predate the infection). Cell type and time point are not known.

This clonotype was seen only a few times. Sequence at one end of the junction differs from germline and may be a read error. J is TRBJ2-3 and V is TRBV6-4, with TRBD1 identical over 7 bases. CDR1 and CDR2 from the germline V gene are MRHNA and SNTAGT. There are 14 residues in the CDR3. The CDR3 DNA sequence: TGTGCCAGCAGTGACCGGGACAGCAAAGATACGCAGTATTTT. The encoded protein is CASSDRDSKDTQYF.

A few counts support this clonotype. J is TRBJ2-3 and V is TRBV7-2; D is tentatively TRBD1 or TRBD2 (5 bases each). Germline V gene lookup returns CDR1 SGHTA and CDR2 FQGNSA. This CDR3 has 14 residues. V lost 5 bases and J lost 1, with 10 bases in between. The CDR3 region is CASSRGARTDTQYF. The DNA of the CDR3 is TGTGCCAGCAGCAGAGGGGCCCGCACAGATACGCAGTATTTT.